This T cell receptor beta chain was observed in a study of control samples from healthy donors and cancer patients. Trimming took off 4 bases at V and 2 bases at J, with 12 bases between the two ends. The CDR3 extends over 14 amino acids. Germline V CDR1 and CDR2: SGHDT, YYEEEE. Clones were sequenced by immunoSEQ multiplex PCR, and TCRdb holds only the in-frame ones, with some missing. The sample records over 150,000 clones, about 94% being singletons. The TCR comes from a man aged 55-75 years with colorectal cancer. The chain carries TRBV5-6 and TRBJ1-2, with TRBD1 as a possible D gene (6 bases). Material for sequencing was PBMCs. The CDR3 DNA is TGTGCCAGCAGCCAGGGGACCGAGAACTATGGCTACACCTTC. Its protein is CASSQGTENYGYTF.